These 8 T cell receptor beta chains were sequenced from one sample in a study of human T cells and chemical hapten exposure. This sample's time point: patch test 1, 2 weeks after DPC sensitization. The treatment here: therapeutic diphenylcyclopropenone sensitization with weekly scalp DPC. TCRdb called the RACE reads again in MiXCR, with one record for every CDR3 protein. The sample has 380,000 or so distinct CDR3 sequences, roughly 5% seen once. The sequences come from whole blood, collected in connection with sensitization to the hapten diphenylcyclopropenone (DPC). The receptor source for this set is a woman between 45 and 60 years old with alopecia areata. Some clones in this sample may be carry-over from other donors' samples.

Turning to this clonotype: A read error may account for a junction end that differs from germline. The CDR3 DNA is TGCAGCGTTGAAGAAGCCTTGGGGACAGTCTTT. Its translation: CSVEEALGTVF. The chain joins TRBV29-1 to TRBJ1-1, with TRBD1 matching 7 bases. The CDR3 has 11 amino acids. CDR1 SQVTM and CDR2 ANQGSEA come from the germline V gene. Complete variable domain (other parts from reference TRBV29-1 and TRBJ1-1): SAVISQKPSRDICQRGTSLTIQCQVDSQVTMMFWYRQQPGQSLTLIATANQGSEATYESGFVIDKFPISRPNLTFSTLTVSNMSPEDSSIYLCSVEEALGTVFGQGTRLTVV.

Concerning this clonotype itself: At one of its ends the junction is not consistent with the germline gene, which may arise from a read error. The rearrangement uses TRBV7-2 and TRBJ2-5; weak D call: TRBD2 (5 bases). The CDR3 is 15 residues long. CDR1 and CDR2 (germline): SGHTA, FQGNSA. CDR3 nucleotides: TGTGCCAGCAGCCTAGCCCGGATTCTCCAAGAGACCCAGTACTTC. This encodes CASSLARILQETQYF.

The CDR3 region has the DNA TGTGCCAGCAGCTTACCCCGACAGGGTAGCAATTCACCCCTCCACTTT. Residues: CASSLPRQGSNSPLHF. The chain recombines TRBV5-4 with TRBJ1-6; 7 bases line up with TRBD1. The CDR3 spans 16 residues. Germline values: CDR1 SGHNT, CDR2 YYREEE (reference sequence). V shed 2 bases, J shed 7 bases, and the junction held 9 bases outside the gene matches.

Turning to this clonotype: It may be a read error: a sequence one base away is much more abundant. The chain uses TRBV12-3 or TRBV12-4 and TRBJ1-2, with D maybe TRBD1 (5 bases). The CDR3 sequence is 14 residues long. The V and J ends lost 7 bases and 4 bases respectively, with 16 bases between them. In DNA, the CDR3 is TGTGCCAGCACCGATGGGACGTTTGGCTATGGCTACACCTTC. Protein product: CASTDGTFGYGYTF.

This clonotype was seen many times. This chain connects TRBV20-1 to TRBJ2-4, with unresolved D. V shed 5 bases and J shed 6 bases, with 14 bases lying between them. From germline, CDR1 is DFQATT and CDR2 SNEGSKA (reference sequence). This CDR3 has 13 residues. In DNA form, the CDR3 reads TGCAGTGCTCCGCGCCCAGAGAGAAACATTCAGTACTTC. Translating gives CSAPRPERNIQYF.

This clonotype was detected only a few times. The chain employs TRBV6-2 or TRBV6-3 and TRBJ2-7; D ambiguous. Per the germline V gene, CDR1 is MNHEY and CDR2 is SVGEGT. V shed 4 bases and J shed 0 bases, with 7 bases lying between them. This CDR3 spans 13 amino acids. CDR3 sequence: CASSFHLSYEQYF. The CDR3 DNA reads TGTGCCAGCAGTTTCCACCTCTCCTACGAGCAGTACTTC.

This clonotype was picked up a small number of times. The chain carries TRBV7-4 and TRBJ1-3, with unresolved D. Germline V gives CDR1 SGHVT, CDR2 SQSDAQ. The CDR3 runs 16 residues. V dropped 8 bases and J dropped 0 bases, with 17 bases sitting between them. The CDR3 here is CASLTDSLSSGNTIYF. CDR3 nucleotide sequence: TGTGCCAGCCTTACGGACTCTTTGAGCTCTGGAAACACCATATATTTT.

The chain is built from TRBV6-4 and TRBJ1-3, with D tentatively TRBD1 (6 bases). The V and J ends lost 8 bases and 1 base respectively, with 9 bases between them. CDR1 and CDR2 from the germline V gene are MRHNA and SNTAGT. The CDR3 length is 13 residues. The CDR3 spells CASEGGSGNTIYF. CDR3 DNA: TGTGCCAGCGAGGGGGGTTCTGGAAACACCATATATTTT.